These 17 T cell receptor beta chains originate from one sample sequenced in a study of cytomegalovirus exposure and HLA in healthy donors. Both 60 Vbeta primers and 13 Jbeta primers went into the PCR. Here immunoSEQ multiplex PCR was the method, and the copy in TCRdb shows in-frame clones only, minus some. The sample includes approximately 160,000 clones, under 90% of them seen just once. The sequenced sample was PBMCs. These receptors all stem from a man in his thirties or forties in good health and CMV-seropositive.

The rearrangement uses TRBV15 and TRBJ2-1; 11 nucleotides align to TRBD2. This CDR3 comprises 16 residues. The J segment lost 4 bases and the V segment lost 2 bases, leaving 4 bases of the junction unmatched. CDR1 is LNHNV and CDR2 is YYDKDF in the germline V gene (reference sequence). In DNA form, the CDR3 reads TGTGCCACCAGCAGAAGGGGGACTAGCGGATACAATGAGCAGTTCTTC. Its protein product is CATSRRGTSGYNEQFF.

The chain couples TRBV7-8 to TRBJ1-1; 7 nucleotides line up with TRBD1. Germline trimming cut 4 bases from V and 3 bases from J; bases unmatched to any gene: 14. Per the germline V gene, CDR1 is SGHVS and CDR2 is FQNEAQ. The CDR3 consists of 17 residues. CDR3 coding DNA: TGTGCCAGCAGCTCGACGCGACAGGGACGGAGGCACACTGAAGCTTTCTTT. Translating it yields CASSSTRQGRRHTEAFF.

About this clone: A read error may produce the germline difference seen at one junction end. This sequence joins TRBV7-9 and TRBJ2-1; 15 nucleotides match TRBD2. Germline lookup yields CDR1 SEHNR and CDR2 FQNEAQ (reference sequence). CDR3 length: 15 amino acids. The chain's CDR3 is CSSSLGLAGGHEQFF. CDR3 sequence (DNA): TGTTCCAGCAGCCTAGGACTAGCGGGAGGGCATGAGCAGTTCTTC.

The chain is built from TRBV29-1 and TRBJ1-5; D is unresolved. The CDR3 is made up of 13 amino acids. V gave up 4 bases and J gave up 1 base, with 8 bases separating them. Germline assignment: CDR1 SQVTM and CDR2 ANQGSEA. Here the CDR3 reads CSVAYGSNQPQHF. As DNA, the CDR3 is TGCAGCGTTGCCTACGGGAGCAATCAGCCCCAGCATTTT.

This chain joins TRBV7-9 and TRBJ2-1, with 10 nucleotides matching TRBD2. CDR1 SEHNR and CDR2 FQNEAQ come from the germline V gene (reference sequence). The CDR3 spans 14 residues. The V segment lost 9 bases and the J segment 6 bases; nucleotides outside the gene matches: 8. CDR3 nucleotide sequence: TGTGCCAGTAGCGCAGCGGGGGGGCGCAATGAGCAGTTCTTC. Its protein is CASSAAGGRNEQFF.

This chain connects TRBV7-2 to TRBJ2-3; tentative D call: TRBD2 (5 bases). The V gene's germline CDR1 is SGHTA and CDR2 FQGNSA. This CDR3 is built from 13 residues. V gave up 5 bases and J gave up 8 bases, with 14 bases separating them. CDR3 sequence: CASSPSGIGTQYF. CDR3 nucleotide sequence: TGTGCCAGCAGCCCCTCGGGGATCGGTACGCAGTATTTT.

This clone has just one count. The chain links TRBV7-2 to TRBJ2-3; D possibly corresponds to TRBD2 (6 bases). Trimming cost V 5 bases and J 0 bases, with 12 bases left between them. The CDR3 extends over 15 amino acids. In germline, CDR1 is SGHTA, CDR2 FQGNSA. CDR3 in amino acids: CASSRTSPSTDTQYF. CDR3 in DNA: TGTGCCAGCAGCAGAACTAGCCCCAGCACAGATACGCAGTATTTT.

The J gene is TRBJ1-2, the V gene TRBV6-5, with 9 bases identical to TRBD1. J was trimmed by 4 bases and V by 6 bases; bases with no gene match: 6. Germline CDR1 and CDR2: MNHEY and SVGAGI. This CDR3 has 14 amino acids. The DNA for the CDR3 is TGTGCCAGCAGCCGGGACAGGGCGCCCTATGGCTACACCTTC. This codes for CASSRDRAPYGYTF.

The chain combines TRBV27 with TRBJ2-7, with D maybe TRBD1 (6 bases). V was pared by 5 bases and J by 0 bases, with 8 bases between. Germline assignment: CDR1 MNHEY and CDR2 SMNVEV (reference sequence). The length of the CDR3 is 13 residues. The chain's CDR3 is CASSRTASYEQYF. In DNA form, the CDR3 reads TGTGCCAGCAGTCGGACAGCCTCCTACGAGCAGTACTTC.

The CDR3 bases are TGTGCCAGAAGCTGGGACACAGGGGGTGGGGTCACTGAAGCTTTCTTT. Its protein product is CARSWDTGGGVTEAFF. The chain combines TRBV5-3 with TRBJ1-1; 8 bases align to TRBD1. TRBV5-3 is annotated as an ORF whose role is uncertain. V lost 3 bases, J lost 4 bases, and 11 bases stayed unmatched. The length of the CDR3 is 16 residues.

The chain has TRBV7-9 and TRBJ2-1; 9 bases are shared with TRBD1. CDR3 length equals 16 residues. In germline, CDR1 is SEHNR, CDR2 FQNEAQ (reference sequence). Unmatched junction bases numbered 4, after V lost 1 base and J lost 3 bases. The CDR3 DNA follows: TGTGCCAGCAGCTTAGTGCCGGGACAGGGCTACAATGAGCAGTTCTTC. Amino acid sequence: CASSLVPGQGYNEQFF. Complete variable domain (other parts from reference TRBV7-9 and TRBJ2-1): DTGVSQNPRHKITKRGQNVTFRCDPISEHNRLYWYRQTLGQGPEFLTYFQNEAQLEKSRLLSDRFSAERPKGSFSTLEIQRTEQGDSAMYLCASSLVPGQGYNEQFFGPGTRLTVL.

The J gene is TRBJ1-1, the V gene TRBV28; D is undetermined. V was cut by 3 bases and J by 4 bases, with 6 bases left in between. CDR1 MDHEN and CDR2 SYDVKM come from the germline V gene. This CDR3 has 12 residues. The CDR3 coding sequence is TGTGCCAGCAGTTTGCGGGGCACTGAAGCTTTCTTT. This sequence encodes CASSLRGTEAFF.

The CDR3 nucleotides read TGTGCCTGGACTAGCGGGGGGGCCGTTCCCCTTACCTACGAGCAGTACTTC. Encoded protein: CAWTSGGAVPLTYEQYF. The genes are TRBV30 and TRBJ2-7; TRBD2 aligns across 12 bases. V lost 4 bases, J lost 2 bases, and 12 bases stayed unmatched. Germline V gene lookup returns CDR1 GTSNPN and CDR2 SVGIG (reference sequence). The CDR3 is 17 residues long.

The chain joins TRBV6-1 to TRBJ2-1; D is perhaps TRBD2 (6 bases). Trimming took 4 bases from V and 5 from J, leaving 18 bases between them. Per the germline V gene, CDR1 is MNHNS and CDR2 is SASEGT. CDR3 length: 16 residues. The CDR3 nucleotides are TGTGCCAGCAGTGCCTGGGGGTTAGCGGAGCACAATGAGCAGTTCTTC. Protein sequence: CASSAWGLAEHNEQFF.

The V and J genes are TRBV5-8 and TRBJ2-7; TRBD1 agrees at 8 bases. J gave up 2 bases and V 4 bases, and 8 bases lay outside the gene matches. This CDR3 region has 15 residues. Per the germline V gene, CDR1 is SGHTS and CDR2 is YDEGEE. CDR3 sequence reads: CASSLTSDRAYEQYF. CDR3 bases: TGTGCCAGCAGCCTCACCTCGGACAGGGCCTACGAGCAGTACTTC.

This chain uses TRBV11-2 with TRBJ2-5; no clear D gene. The CDR3 consists of 12 residues. The V and J ends lost 1 base and 2 bases respectively, with 2 bases between them. Germline V CDR1 and CDR2: SGHAT, FQNNGV. CDR3 coding DNA: TGTGCCAGCAGCTTAGCGCAAGAGACCCAGTACTTC. Protein sequence: CASSLAQETQYF.

The chain has TRBV19 and TRBJ2-2, with 7 positions matching TRBD1. The CDR3 extends over 17 amino acids. V shed 7 bases, J shed 0 bases, and the junction held 11 bases outside the gene matches. CDR1 is LNHDA and CDR2 is SQIVND in the germline V gene (reference sequence). The DNA of the CDR3 is TGTGCCAGTACCTCTAACGAGAGGGGGCCGAACACCGGGGAGCTGTTTTTT. Translation: CASTSNERGPNTGELFF.